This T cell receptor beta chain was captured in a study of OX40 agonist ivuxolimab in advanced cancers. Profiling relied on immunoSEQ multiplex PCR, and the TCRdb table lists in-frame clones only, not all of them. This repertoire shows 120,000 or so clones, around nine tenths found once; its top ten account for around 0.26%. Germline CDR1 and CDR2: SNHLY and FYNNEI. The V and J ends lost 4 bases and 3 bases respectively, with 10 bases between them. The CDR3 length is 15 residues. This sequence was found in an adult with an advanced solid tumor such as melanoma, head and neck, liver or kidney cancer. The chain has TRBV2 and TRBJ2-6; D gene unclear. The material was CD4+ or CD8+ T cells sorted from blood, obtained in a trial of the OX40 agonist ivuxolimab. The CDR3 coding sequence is TGTGCCAGCAGTGTTGCCAGCCTTGGGGCCAACGTCCTGACTTTC. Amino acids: CASSVASLGANVLTF.